This T cell receptor (beta chain) was captured by sequencing in a study of STAT5B mutations in CD4+ large granular lymphocyte leukemia. This clone was seen a handful of times. This table comes from immunoSEQ multiplex PCR, and its TCRdb copy is limited to in-frame clones, with some not included. The sample includes about 30,000 clones, about two thirds seen only once; the top ten take approximately 0.99%. Specimen: CD4+ T cells from blood buffy coats. This receptor was taken from a human donor in good health.

Written as DNA, the CDR3 is TGTGCAAGTCGCTTAGTGATAACCAGGGGGCCCTACAATGAGCAGTTCTTC. Protein sequence: CASRLVITRGPYNEQFF. This chain links TRBV12-2 with TRBJ2-1; TRBD1 is the table's D call and was not checked against the DNA. TRBV12-2 is a pseudogene locus. The CDR3 totals 17 residues.